The clone carrying this T cell receptor (beta chain) has only a few counts. The data were taken from a study of control samples from healthy donors and cancer patients. Clones were sequenced by immunoSEQ multiplex PCR, and TCRdb holds only the in-frame ones, with some missing. Counted here are 90,000 to 140,000 clones, about 80% occurring once; the ten biggest clones make up roughly 13%. The source of this sequence is a woman between 50 and 59 years old in good health. The sequencing input was blood.

The CDR3 loop reads CASSSGTGGNQETQYF. The CDR3 DNA reads as TGTGCCAGCTCATCGGGTACGGGCGGAAACCAAGAGACCCAGTACTTC. The rearrangement links TRBV18 to TRBJ2-5; D unresolved. Per germline, CDR1 KGHSH and CDR2 LQKENI. V lost 5 bases and J 0 bases, leaving 16 bases between the germline ends. The CDR3 is made up of 16 amino acids.